The T cell receptor (beta chain) under discussion was sequenced for a study of blood T cells in healthy people across ages. Study background: Template switching picked up about one barcoded beta molecule for each two T cells.

Using a J-beta primer mix together with a sample-barcoded 5' primer, a second PCR was run for about 6 to 12 cycles. TCRdb reprocessed the 5' RACE reads via MiXCR and lists one record per CDR3 protein. The sample holds 1.5 million to 2 million distinct CDR3 sequences, 25% to 30% seen once. Germline loops: CDR1 SQVTM, CDR2 ANQGSEA. V was trimmed by 6 bases and J by 0 bases, leaving 17 bases between them. CDR3 length: 15 amino acids. General observations from the study: Strong correlation linked observed beta diversity and percent naive T cells. More naive CD4+ cells and higher diversity marked long-lived donors relative to aged donors.

This clonotype was detected only a few times. Its specificity is unknown. This chain links TRBV29-1 with TRBJ2-5; the D gene is possibly TRBD1 (6 bases). Sequenced input: blood. The receptor was derived from a woman aged 25 to 39 in good health. This CDR3 is CSVDRAQGYQETQYF. CDR3 bases: TGCAGCGTGGACCGGGCCCAGGGGTACCAAGAGACCCAGTACTTC.